The 30 T cell receptor beta chains in this list originate from one sample, sequenced in a study of blood T cell repertoires in COVID-19. Profiled with immunoSEQ multiplex PCR; TCRdb holds only in-frame clones, not every one. The sample records about 260,000 clones, more than 75% being singletons. Sequencing input: peripheral blood. The receptors stem from a man aged 40-55 years who had recovered from COVID-19.

This clone was counted between two and nine times. The rearrangement uses TRBV5-4 and TRBJ2-3; TRBD2 agrees at 9 bases. Germline CDR1 reads SGHNT; CDR2 reads YYREEE (reference sequence). V shed 4 bases and J 5 bases; nucleotides not matched to a gene: 11. This CDR3 has 16 amino acids. This CDR3 is CASSLPIAGAGDTQYF. CDR3 sequence (DNA): TGTGCCAGCAGCCTCCCGATAGCGGGGGCGGGAGATACGCAGTATTTT.

The sample holds one count of this clone. V is TRBV28 and J is TRBJ2-7; 7 nucleotides match TRBD1. Unmatched junction bases numbered 6, after V lost 3 bases and J lost 7 bases. Germline V gives CDR1 MDHEN, CDR2 SYDVKM. The CDR3 length is 13 residues. CDR3 DNA: TGTGCCAGCAGTTTCTCTAGGGGGCCGGAGCAGTACTTC. This sequence encodes CASSFSRGPEQYF.

CDR3 amino acids: CASSTRGQSGLQETQYF. In nucleotides, the CDR3 is TGTGCCAGCAGCACCAGGGGGCAGAGTGGGTTACAAGAGACCCAGTACTTC. The chain recombines TRBV5-6 with TRBJ2-5; 8 bases are shared with TRBD1. This CDR3 spans 17 amino acids. The ends lost 4 bases at V and 2 bases at J; junction bases unmatched: 13. Germline V CDR1 and CDR2: SGHDT, YYEEEE. Supplemented by reference TRBV5-6 and TRBJ2-5, the full variable domain reads DAGVTQSPTHLIKTRGQQVTLRCSPKSGHDTVSWYQQALGQGPQFIFQYYEEEERQRGNFPDRFSGHQFPNYSSELNVNALLLGDSALYLCASSTRGQSGLQETQYFGPGTRLLVL.

This chain's CDR3 is CASSETGRYGYTF. In nucleotides, the CDR3 is TGCGCCAGCAGTGAAACAGGAAGATATGGCTACACCTTC. V usage is TRBV10-1 and J usage is TRBJ1-2; weak D call: TRBD1 (5 bases). The germline CDR1 and CDR2 sequences are WNHNN and SYGVQD (reference sequence). The CDR3 totals 13 residues. Trimming took off 3 bases at V and 5 bases at J, with 10 bases between the two ends.

The chain uses TRBV5-4 and TRBJ1-6; 9 bases line up with TRBD1. Germline lookup yields CDR1 SGHNT and CDR2 YYREEE (reference sequence). The CDR3 extends over 15 amino acids. J gave up 8 bases and V 3 bases, and 6 bases lay outside the gene matches. As DNA, the CDR3 is TGTGCCAGCAGCTCACAGGGGGCGAGGGATTCACCCCTCCACTTT. Protein: CASSSQGARDSPLHF.

This rearrangement joins TRBV7-6 to TRBJ1-3; tentative D call: TRBD1 (6 bases). V was cut by 1 base and J by 0 bases, with 19 bases left in between. Germline-derived CDR1 and CDR2 are SGHVS and FNYEAQ. This CDR3 has 19 amino acids. The CDR3: CASSLGFIGTSPSGNTIYF. The DNA for the CDR3 is TGTGCCAGCAGCTTAGGATTCATCGGGACAAGCCCCTCTGGAAACACCATATATTTT.

This sequence joins TRBV6-2 or TRBV6-3 and TRBJ1-6, with TRBD1 matching 9 bases. This CDR3 is built from 14 residues. The germline V gene encodes CDR1 MNHEY and CDR2 SVGEGT. V shed 0 bases, J shed 9 bases, and the junction held 0 bases outside the gene matches. The CDR3 region is CASSYSTGGSPLHF. CDR3 nucleotide sequence: TGTGCCAGCAGTTACTCGACAGGGGGTTCACCCCTCCACTTT.

This clone was seen once. CDR3 coding DNA: TGTGCCAGCAGCTCGATAAGGGGGTTGGGCAACGAGCAGTACTTC. This gives the protein CASSSIRGLGNEQYF. This chain uses TRBV7-2 with TRBJ2-7, with D maybe TRBD1 (6 bases). The CDR3 extends over 15 amino acids. Deletions cut 4 bases from V and 5 bases from J, with 18 bases between. Germline lookup yields CDR1 SGHTA and CDR2 FQGNSA.

In this sample, this clone turned up a few times. This chain uses TRBV3-1 (or the pseudogene TRBV3-2) with TRBJ2-7; D is possibly TRBD2 (5 bases). Germline CDR1 is LGHDT and CDR2 is YNNKEL (reference sequence). V was clipped by 0 bases and J by 1 base, with 19 bases between them. This CDR3 has 18 residues. CDR3 coding DNA: TGTGCCAGCAGCCAAGATTTCGGAGTGGGAGTGGGGTCCTACGAGCAGTACTTC. This encodes CASSQDFGVGVGSYEQYF.

This clone is a singleton in its sample. This chain connects TRBV5-6 to TRBJ1-1; D is unresolved. This CDR3 has 14 amino acids. Germline-derived CDR1 and CDR2 are SGHDT and YYEEEE. With 0 bases removed from V and 3 bases from J, the gap between germline ends came to 9 bases. The CDR3 nucleotides are TGTGCCAGCAGCTTGGATGTCGCGCACACTGAAGCTTTCTTT. Its protein product is CASSLDVAHTEAFF.

The rearrangement joins TRBV6-2 or TRBV6-3 to TRBJ2-7; D may be TRBD2 (6 bases). V was clipped by 2 bases and J by 3 bases, with 11 bases between them. This CDR3 is 14 amino acids long. Germline V gene data show CDR1 as MNHEY and CDR2 as SVGEGT. CDR3 nucleotide sequence: TGTGCCAGCAGTTACCGGCAGACTAGCTACGAGCAGTACTTC. Amino acids: CASSYRQTSYEQYF.

The gene calls are TRBV29-1 and TRBJ2-7, with 8 bases fitting TRBD1. V was pared by 4 bases and J by 2 bases, with 4 bases of the junction left unmatched. Germline V gene data show CDR1 as SQVTM and CDR2 as ANQGSEA. CDR3 size: 13 residues. This CDR3 is CSVGTGRAYEQYF. As DNA, the CDR3 is TGCAGCGTTGGGACAGGGCGGGCCTACGAGCAGTACTTC.

The chain has TRBV19 and TRBJ1-1, with 7 bases matching TRBD1. Germline CDR1 and CDR2: LNHDA and SQIVND (reference sequence). Trimming took 7 bases from V and 5 from J; bases not matched to a gene: 7. This CDR3 is built from 13 residues. CDR3 region: CASKTRGKTEAFF. Here the CDR3 DNA reads TGTGCCAGTAAAACCAGGGGGAAAACTGAAGCTTTCTTT. Full variable domain (remainder filled in from reference TRBV19 and TRBJ1-1): DGGITQSPKYLFRKEGQNVTLSCEQNLNHDAMYWYRQDPGQGLRLIYYSQIVNDFQKGDIAEGYSVSREKKESFPLTVTSAQKNPTAFYLCASKTRGKTEAFFGQGTRLTVV.

For the CDR3, the DNA is TGTGCCAGCAGTCGGGGTAGGAACTATGGCTACACCTTC. Encoded protein: CASSRGRNYGYTF. The genes are TRBV6-5 and TRBJ1-2; no definite D call. CDR3 length: 13 amino acids. In germline, CDR1 is MNHEY, CDR2 SVGAGI. Trimming removed 5 bases from V and 2 bases from J, with 9 bases in between.

The genes are TRBV7-9 and TRBJ1-5; D uncertain. V lost 3 bases and J 3 bases, leaving 12 bases between the germline ends. This CDR3 is 15 amino acids long. From germline, CDR1 is SEHNR and CDR2 FQNEAQ (reference sequence). The CDR3 DNA follows: TGTGCCAGCAGCTTGAGCGGGAAGTCCAATCAGCCCCAGCATTTT. Encoded protein: CASSLSGKSNQPQHF.

This clone was found many times. This CDR3 reads CASSQDMVGVAGVGDTQYF. CDR3 nucleotides: TGCGCCAGCAGCCAAGATATGGTTGGAGTAGCGGGGGTTGGAGATACGCAGTATTTT. The genes are TRBV4-3 and TRBJ2-3; 9 nucleotides match TRBD2. CDR1 and CDR2 (germline): LGHNA, YSLEER. V lost 0 bases, J lost 5 bases, and 15 bases stayed unmatched. The CDR3 is 19 residues long.

The V and J genes are TRBV20-1 and TRBJ1-3, with 9 bases that match TRBD1. From germline, CDR1 is DFQATT and CDR2 SNEGSKA (reference sequence). CDR3 length equals 16 residues. V gave up 3 bases and J gave up 3 bases; unmatched junction bases: 9. The CDR3 DNA reads TGCAGTGCTAGTCACACCGGGACAGGGTTTGGAAACACCATATATTTT. Translation: CSASHTGTGFGNTIYF.

The chain has TRBV5-6 and TRBJ2-2, with 8 bases aligning to TRBD2. Germline lookup yields CDR1 SGHDT and CDR2 YYEEEE. The ends lost 4 bases at V and 4 bases at J; junction bases unmatched: 3. The CDR3 sequence is 14 residues long. CDR3 coding DNA: TGTGCCAGCAGCCGAGGACTAGCCACCGGGGAGCTGTTTTTT. Protein product: CASSRGLATGELFF. The whole variable domain, filled in from reference TRBV5-6 and TRBJ2-2, reads DAGVTQSPTHLIKTRGQQVTLRCSPKSGHDTVSWYQQALGQGPQFIFQYYEEEERQRGNFPDRFSGHQFPNYSSELNVNALLLGDSALYLCASSRGLATGELFFGEGSRLTVL.

This clone was observed a single time. CDR3 sequence reads: CSASYGTQSNQPQHF. CDR3 DNA: TGCAGTGCTAGTTATGGGACACAAAGCAATCAGCCCCAGCATTTT. V gene TRBV20-1 combines with J gene TRBJ1-5; possibly TRBD1 for D (6 bases). The CDR3 extends over 15 amino acids. Trimming took off 3 bases at V and 1 base at J, with 13 bases between the two ends. CDR1 and CDR2 from the germline V gene are DFQATT and SNEGSKA (reference sequence).

The chain combines TRBV7-2 with TRBJ2-3; weak D call: TRBD2 (6 bases). Trimming cost V 1 base and J 4 bases, with 12 bases left between them. The CDR3 spans 15 residues. The germline CDR1 and CDR2 sequences are SGHTA and FQGNSA. This chain's CDR3 is CASSLVGAGPDTQYF. DNA for the CDR3: TGTGCCAGCAGCTTAGTGGGAGCGGGCCCAGATACGCAGTATTTT.

The CDR3 nucleotides read TGCGCCAGCAGCTTGGCGGAACTAAGCCCGGGACTTAGCACAGATACGCAGTATTTT. Translation: CASSLAELSPGLSTDTQYF. The V and J genes are TRBV5-1 and TRBJ2-3; D may be TRBD2 (6 bases). V was cut by 0 bases and J by 0 bases, with 20 bases left in between. Germline CDR1 reads SGHRS; CDR2 reads YFSETQ. CDR3 size: 19 residues.

The V and J genes are TRBV7-9 and TRBJ2-1; possibly TRBD2 for D (5 bases). Deletions cut 6 bases from V and 6 bases from J, with 15 bases between. This CDR3 has 14 amino acids. CDR1 is SEHNR, CDR2 FQNEAQ, per germline (reference sequence). The CDR3 spells CASRAAGGSNEQFF. The CDR3 bases are TGTGCCAGCAGGGCCGCGGGTGGGTCCAATGAGCAGTTCTTC.

V gene TRBV29-1 combines with J gene TRBJ2-3, with D hard to call. This CDR3 is built from 12 residues. The V gene lost 5 bases and the J gene lost 3 bases, with 9 bases spanning the gap. Per the germline V gene, CDR1 is SQVTM and CDR2 is ANQGSEA. As DNA, the CDR3 is TGCAGCGTTCCACAAATTACAGATACGCAGTATTTT. It encodes CSVPQITDTQYF.

The chain links TRBV19 to TRBJ2-1, with D tentatively TRBD1 (5 bases). The V gene lost 1 base and the J gene lost 7 bases, with 8 bases spanning the gap. The length of the CDR3 is 13 residues. Germline V gene data show CDR1 as LNHDA and CDR2 as SQIVND (reference sequence). CDR3 coding DNA: TGTGCCAGTAGTATAGCAGGGTCGAATGAGCAGTTCTTC. It is translated as CASSIAGSNEQFF.

The V call is TRBV7-6, the J call TRBJ2-3, with TRBD2 matching 15 bases. In germline, CDR1 is SGHVS, CDR2 FNYEAQ. V dropped 5 bases and J dropped 6; count of bases not matched to a gene: 9. The CDR3 sequence is 17 residues long. The chain's CDR3 is CASSPGTSGGLEDTQYF. CDR3 bases: TGTGCCAGCAGCCCAGGGACTAGCGGGGGGTTGGAGGATACGCAGTATTTT. Supplemented by reference TRBV7-6 and TRBJ2-3, the full variable domain reads GAGVSQSPRYKVTKRGQDVALRCDPISGHVSLYWYRQALGQGPEFLTYFNYEAQQDKSGLPNDRFSAERPEGSISTLTIQRTEQRDSAMYRCASSPGTSGGLEDTQYFGPGTRLTVL.

The chain is built from TRBV9 and TRBJ2-5; 12 nucleotides agree with TRBD1. Germline assignment: CDR1 SGDLS and CDR2 YYNGEE. V lost 4 bases, J lost 5 bases, and 9 bases stayed unmatched. The CDR3 has 16 amino acids. The CDR3, as DNA: TGTGCCAGCAGCCCAATGGGGACAGGGGGCAGGGAGACCCAGTACTTC. It is translated as CASSPMGTGGRETQYF.

This clone appeared a single time. This chain links TRBV30 with TRBJ2-2; D not resolved. Germline CDR1 is GTSNPN and CDR2 is SVGIG (reference sequence). V was clipped by 5 bases and J by 2 bases, with 15 bases between them. CDR3 length: 15 residues. The CDR3 region is CAWGPWSRNTGELFF. The CDR3 DNA is TGTGCCTGGGGACCTTGGAGTCGAAACACCGGGGAGCTGTTTTTT.

Only a few counts were recorded for this clone. V usage is TRBV18 and J usage is TRBJ2-7, with TRBD1 matching over 7 bases. The CDR3 contains 13 residues. V was pared by 3 bases and J by 5 bases, with 4 bases of the junction left unmatched. The germline CDR1 and CDR2 sequences are KGHSH and LQKENI. The CDR3 here is CASSPQTGDEQYF. Written as DNA, the CDR3 is TGTGCCAGCTCACCGCAAACAGGGGACGAGCAGTACTTC. The entire variable domain, with the rest obtained from reference TRBV18 and TRBJ2-7, is as follows: NAGVMQNPRHLVRRRGQEARLRCSPMKGHSHVYWYRQLPEEGLKFMVYLQKENIIDESGMPKERFSAEFPKEGPSILRIQQVVRGDSAAYFCASSPQTGDEQYFGPGTRLTVT.

Only one count was recorded for this clone. The V gene is TRBV6-2 or TRBV6-3, the J gene TRBJ2-6; no clear D gene. The ends were cut back, 2 bases at V and 2 bases at J, with 7 bases in the middle. The CDR3 contains 15 residues. Looked up from germline, CDR1 is MNHEY and CDR2 is SVGEGT. The CDR3 nucleotides are TGTGCCAGCAGTTACGGTCAGGCTGGGGCCAACGTCCTGACTTTC. Translation gives CASSYGQAGANVLTF.

The chain has TRBV18 and TRBJ2-1; TRBD1 agrees at 7 bases. The CDR3 length is 16 residues. Losses at the gene ends were 6 bases for V and 0 bases for J; bases not matched to a gene: 8. Germline CDR1 KGHSH, CDR2 LQKENI. The chain's CDR3 is CASSLLRGSSYNEQFF. CDR3 DNA sequence: TGTGCCAGCTCGCTCCTCAGGGGGAGCTCCTACAATGAGCAGTTCTTC.